The T cell receptor (beta chain) described here comes from a study of T cells in Graves' hyperthyroidism and ophthalmopathy (dated by TCRdb to the late 2010s). About the study as a whole: Peripheral blood was sampled at the time of initial diagnosis, prior to any treatment. After sampling, hyperthyroidism patients received methimazole starting at 30 mg daily, and ophthalmopathy patients received high-dose intravenous methylprednisolone. According to the paper, TCR Vbeta CDR3 sequencing was carried out on around 140 peripheral blood samples, which came from fewer than 50 ophthalmopathy, around 75 hyperthyroidism and roughly 17 progressor patients. Thyroid tissue and blood T-cell repertoires from about six Graves' hyperthyroidism patients were also compared in the study. To identify distinguishing TCR V-J signatures, a discovery cohort of about 100 patients was used, comprising 40 to 45 with Graves' ophthalmopathy and under 60 with stable Graves' hyperthyroidism. For training and testing, the 80 to 100 patients in the discovery cohort were randomly divided in a 7:3 ratio. An independent validation cohort of under 20 hyperthyroidism patients and some 15 patients who later progressed to ophthalmopathy tested prospective prediction of ophthalmopathy. Points the paper makes about the study in general: During validation, the model predicted progression to ophthalmopathy a median of approximately 6 months ahead of onset, with almost 71% sensitivity and 72% to 80% specificity. Most expanded thyroid clonotypes (frequency above 0.001) were also found in blood, which suggests that blood repertoires may mirror thyroid immune responses. No statistical method was used to fix the sample size in advance, and group allocation was not hidden from the investigators. A 13 V-J signature model separated ophthalmopathy from stable hyperthyroidism, with about 90% sensitivity and roughly 84% specificity in cross-validation and 80%/75% in testing.

Amplification of TCR beta CDR3 regions was carried out from RNA transcripts. A first-round RT-PCR of the TCR CDR3 used the HTBI primer set with the Qiagen OneStep RT-PCR kit. Libraries were constructed in a second round of multiplex PCR, after which size selection and purification were performed. Libraries were sequenced paired-end with 100 bp reads on an Illumina HiSeq2000. In the authors' own workflow: SOAPnuke was used to process the raw data, throwing out any read that contained adapters or uncalled bases, had a mean Phred below 15, or lacked an exact constant-primer or identifier match. COPE v1.2.5 was used to merge the high-quality paired reads, and each unique nucleotide sequence was defined as a clonotype. MiTCR v1.1 was used to align the clonotypes against IMGT TRBV, TRBD and TRBJ reference segments. Analysis was restricted to V-J combinations with a frequency above 0.0001, which covered about 99% of repertoires. The TCS score was defined as F50 (clonal expansion) divided by E x V (chaos), with BLOSUM62-based TCRdist calculated between CDR3 peptides within each V-J. Welch's t-statistics and random forest reduced roughly 530 V-J features to 10 to 15, which were used in a naive Bayes classifier (R e1071). TCRdb cleaned the public reads at Q25 with fastp, built clones with MiXCR and kept in-frame beta chains. Records with the same CDR3 protein are collapsed into one entry carrying the most frequent genes and DNA. TCRdb's processing, not the authors', yielded these V and J calls. For this sample the table gives 250,000 to 300,000 distinct CDR3 sequences, of which roughly 15% were detected only once. The top ten clonotypes cover around 30% of the sample.

Hyperthyroidism patients were aged 18 to 65 years and newly diagnosed, with disease duration of less than 2 months. Patients with uncontrolled infections, other autoimmune diseases, pregnancy or lactation were excluded. Diagnoses were based on clinical symptoms, serum thyroxine and TRAb, thyroid ultrasound and orbital computed tomography. For progressor patients, blood was drawn at the first diagnosis of hyperthyroidism, before any ophthalmopathy symptoms had appeared. PBMCs were separated from 10 ml of fresh peripheral blood using Ficoll-Paque density gradient centrifugation. Progressor patients were first diagnosed with Graves' hyperthyroidism and then developed ophthalmopathy during follow-up. Total RNA was extracted using Trizol reagent, and RNA quality was assessed on an Agilent 2100 Bioanalyzer. This clonotype has ten or more counts. Its cognate antigen has yet to be identified. Per-nucleotide qualities are absent, and no much larger clonotype sits a single base away.

Relative to germline, V is missing 0 bases and J is missing 10 bases, with 8 bases of the junction outside any gene match. The CDR1 and CDR2 encoded by the germline V gene are SGHTA and FQGTGA. The CDR3 spans 16 residues, from the cysteine through the phenylalanine. Only the CDR3 portion is preserved as DNA: 48 bases, with reading frame beginning at the first base. The clonotype comes from a woman between 50 and 59 years old with Graves' hyperthyroidism that later progressed to Graves' ophthalmopathy. This chain is built from TRBV7-3 and TRBJ2-1; the junction holds 11 bases that match TRBD2. Sequencing was carried out using blood. The DNA reads as follows: TGTGCCAGCAGCTTAACTCAGACTAGCGGGGAAACGGAGCAGTTCTTC. Its translation is CASSLTQTSGETEQFF.